This TCR beta chain appears in the sequencing data of a study of OX40 agonist ivuxolimab in advanced cancers. Excluded were patients having autoimmune disease history or systemic immunosuppression. Sequencing was performed with immunoSEQ multiplex PCR; in TCRdb, only in-frame clones are kept and a portion is missing. Among about 70,000 clones listed, approximately 81% were seen once. The CDR3 has 18 residues. V was cut by 1 base and J by 1 base, with 18 bases left in between. Germline CDR1 reads MGHRA; CDR2 reads YSYEKL. This TCR was sampled from an adult with an advanced solid tumor such as melanoma, head and neck, liver or kidney cancer. V is TRBV4-1 and J is TRBJ2-3; D gene ambiguous. The source material was CD4+ or CD8+ T cells sorted from blood, sampled in a trial of the OX40 agonist ivuxolimab. CDR3 loop: CASSQGLGRRQRTDTQYF. CDR3 nucleotides: TGCGCCAGCAGCCAAGGTTTAGGTCGGCGGCAGCGCACAGATACGCAGTATTTT.